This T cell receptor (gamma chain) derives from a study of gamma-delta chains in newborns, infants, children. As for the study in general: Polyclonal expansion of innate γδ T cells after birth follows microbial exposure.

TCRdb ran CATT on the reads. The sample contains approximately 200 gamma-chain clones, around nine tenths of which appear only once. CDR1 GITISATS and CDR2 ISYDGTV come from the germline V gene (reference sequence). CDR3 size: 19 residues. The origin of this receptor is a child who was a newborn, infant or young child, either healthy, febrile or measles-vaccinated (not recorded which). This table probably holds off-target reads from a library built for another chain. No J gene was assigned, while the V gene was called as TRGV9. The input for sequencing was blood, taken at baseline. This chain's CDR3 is CACESLGDTSSGLTAQLFF. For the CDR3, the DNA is TGTGCCTGTGAGTCCCTGGGGGATACAAGTTCGGGGCTGACAGCACAACTCTTCTTT.